These 18 T cell receptor beta chains were all obtained from the same sample, sequenced in a study of CD8+CD57+ T cells in acquired aplastic anemia. TCR beta VDJ and CDR3 were profiled, and genomic DNA was the template. TCRdb re-called the reads through MiXCR, storing one row per CDR3 protein. The sample yields under 200,000 distinct CDR3 sequences, around 45% seen once. Source material: sorted CD4+, CD8+, or CD8+CD57+ T cells (not recorded which) from PBMCs. These receptors came from a human donor in good health.

The chain joins TRBV10-3 to TRBJ2-3; possible D gene TRBD2, 6 bases. The CDR3 consists of 16 residues. CDR1 is ENHRY, CDR2 SYGVKD, per germline. V was clipped by 6 bases and J by 2 bases, with 18 bases between them. The CDR3 sequence is CAIRGYSGGVTDTQYF. CDR3 sequence (DNA): TGTGCCATCAGGGGTTACTCCGGGGGAGTCACAGATACGCAGTATTTT.

This clonotype was detected a few times. This sequence joins TRBV6-2 or TRBV6-3 and TRBJ2-6; D remains ambiguous. V was trimmed by 5 bases and J by 0 bases, leaving 5 bases between them. The germline CDR1 and CDR2 sequences are MNHEY and SVGEGT. The CDR3 length is 14 residues. The DNA for the CDR3 is TGTGCCAGCAGTATTGGCTCTGGGGCCAACGTCCTGACTTTC. Translation: CASSIGSGANVLTF.

The J gene is TRBJ1-1, the V gene TRBV19; 8 bases align to TRBD1. The CDR3 is made up of 15 amino acids. With 4 bases clipped from V and 4 bases from J, the junction kept 8 bases outside the gene matches. Germline lookup yields CDR1 LNHDA and CDR2 SQIVND (reference sequence). CDR3 coding DNA: TGTGCCAGTAGTAGGAAGGGGACAGGCCGCACTGAAGCTTTCTTT. Protein sequence: CASSRKGTGRTEAFF.

Ten or more counts support this clonotype. The chain links TRBV7-3 to TRBJ2-7; D remains ambiguous. The V end lost 0 bases, the J end lost 0 bases, and 6 bases lay between the germline ends. The CDR3 is 14 amino acids. CDR1 is SGHTA, CDR2 FQGTGA, per germline. CDR3: CASSLTKSSYEQYF. The CDR3 nucleotides read TGTGCCAGCAGCTTAACGAAGAGCTCCTACGAGCAGTACTTC. The full variable domain, with the rest looked up from reference TRBV7-3 and TRBJ2-7, is GAGVSQTPSNKVTEKGKYVELRCDPISGHTALYWYRQSLGQGPEFLIYFQGTGAADDSGLPNDRFFAVRPEGSVSTLKIQRTERGDSAVYLCASSLTKSSYEQYFGPGTRLTVT.

This clonotype has only one observation. V and J are TRBV25-1 and TRBJ1-4; D is undetermined. Germline CDR1 MGHDK, CDR2 SYGVNS. V lost 4 bases, J lost 8 bases, and 8 bases lay in between. This CDR3 region has 12 residues. This chain's CDR3 is CASSAITEKLFF. The DNA for the CDR3 is TGTGCCAGCAGTGCGATCACGGAAAAACTGTTTTTT.

This clonotype was recorded at least ten times. This chain connects TRBV5-8 to TRBJ2-7; TRBD1 is a possible D gene (6 bases). Trimming cost V 5 bases and J 3 bases, with 9 bases left between them. The CDR3 runs to 12 residues. Germline assignment: CDR1 SGHTS and CDR2 YDEGEE. CDR3 residues: CASRTGHYEQYF. The CDR3 bases are TGTGCCAGCAGGACAGGCCACTACGAGCAGTACTTC.

On this clonotype: A much larger clonotype is one base distant, so this may be a read error. The chain joins TRBV7-9 to TRBJ1-2; 7 bases agree with TRBD1. CDR1 and CDR2 (germline): SEHNR, FQNEAQ (reference sequence). The CDR3 covers 13 residues. The V segment lost 6 bases and the J segment 2 bases; nucleotides outside the gene matches: 3. CDR3 DNA sequence: TGTGCCAGCAGACCGGGACAGAACTATGGCTACACCTTC. The encoded protein is CASRPGQNYGYTF. Looking up the rest from reference TRBV7-9 and TRBJ1-2 gives the full variable domain: DTGVSQNPRHKITKRGQNVTFRCDPISEHNRLYWYRQTLGQGPEFLTYFQNEAQLEKSRLLSDRFSAERPKGSFSTLEIQRTEQGDSAMYLCASRPGQNYGYTFGSGTRLTVV.

This clonotype was counted many times. The chain uses TRBV30 and TRBJ2-5; 7 nucleotides align to TRBD2. This CDR3 has 13 amino acids. With 3 bases clipped from V and 5 bases from J, the junction kept 6 bases outside the gene matches. Germline loops: CDR1 GTSNPN, CDR2 SVGIG (reference sequence). CDR3 DNA: TGTGCCTGGAGGCAGGGCGGGAGCGAGACCCAGTACTTC. This codes for CAWRQGGSETQYF.

V usage is TRBV10-3 and J usage is TRBJ2-7, with 10 positions matching TRBD2. Germline lookup yields CDR1 ENHRY and CDR2 SYGVKD. Unmatched junction bases numbered 5, after V lost 6 bases and J lost 3 bases. The CDR3 consists of 14 residues. CDR3 residues: CAIRGLAENYEQYF. In DNA, the CDR3 is TGTGCCATCAGAGGACTAGCGGAAAACTACGAGCAGTACTTC.

The chain employs TRBV9 and TRBJ2-7; 8 bases align to TRBD2. This CDR3 has 15 residues. V lost 7 bases and J lost 0; bases outside the gene matches: 9. CDR1 is SGDLS and CDR2 is YYNGEE in the germline V gene. CDR3 sequence: CASGRVAGSSYEQYF. In DNA form, the CDR3 reads TGTGCCAGCGGCCGGGTAGCGGGGAGCTCCTACGAGCAGTACTTC.

This chain links TRBV10-3 with TRBJ2-3; D unresolved. The CDR3 is 13 residues long. Germline V CDR1 and CDR2: ENHRY, SYGVKD. V was pared by 10 bases and J by 0 bases, with 11 bases between. In DNA form, the CDR3 reads TGTGCCAGCAACGGTGCTAGCACAGATACGCAGTATTTT. It translates to CASNGASTDTQYF.

This chain connects TRBV6-1 to TRBJ2-7, with D perhaps TRBD1 (6 bases). The CDR3 consists of 16 residues. Germline loops: CDR1 MNHNS, CDR2 SASEGT. Trimming took 4 bases from V and 0 from J, leaving 16 bases between them. CDR3: CASSANRAYSSYEQYF. The CDR3 bases are TGTGCCAGCAGTGCGAACAGGGCCTACAGCTCCTACGAGCAGTACTTC.

Comment on this clonotype: Because the CDR3 is missing its conserved closing phenylalanine or tryptophan, this is likely a read error. The V gene is TRBV12-3 or TRBV12-4, the J gene TRBJ2-5; either TRBD1 or TRBD2 may fit D (6 bases each). V was cut by 6 bases and J by 5 bases, with 13 bases left in between. This CDR3 spans 13 amino acids. CDR3 DNA sequence: TGTGCCAGCAGCCGGGGGCTCATGGAGACCCAGTACCTC. It encodes CASSRGLMETQYL.

This clonotype came up once. A read error may produce the germline difference seen at one junction end. The chain has TRBV6-1 and TRBJ1-5, with 10 bases aligning to TRBD1. This CDR3 has 15 amino acids. Per the germline V gene, CDR1 is MNHNS and CDR2 is SASEGT. In DNA form, the CDR3 reads TGTGCCAGCAGCTCCGGGACAGGGGACAATCTGCCCCAGCATTTT. Protein sequence: CASSSGTGDNLPQHF.

This clonotype was counted many times. The rearrangement joins TRBV20-1 to TRBJ2-5, with 13 bases fitting TRBD2. Germline values: CDR1 DFQATT, CDR2 SNEGSKA (reference sequence). V lost 5 bases to trimming and J lost 5 bases; unmatched junction nucleotides: 2. The CDR3 runs 13 residues. The CDR3 DNA reads TGCAGTGCTGGACTAGCGGGAGCTGAGACCCAGTACTTC. This sequence encodes CSAGLAGAETQYF.

This clonotype has ten or more counts. The genes are TRBV20-1 and TRBJ1-1, with D possibly being TRBD1 (5 bases). The CDR3 is 13 residues long. Trimming pared 2 bases from V and 11 bases from J, leaving 18 bases between. The germline CDR1 and CDR2 sequences are DFQATT and SNEGSKA (reference sequence). The CDR3 spells CSARPGTHSSAFF. The CDR3 nucleotides read TGCAGTGCTAGACCCGGGACCCACTCGAGTGCTTTCTTT.

This rearrangement joins TRBV24-1 to TRBJ1-2, with D unresolved. The CDR3 length is 15 residues. Germline CDR1 and CDR2: KGHDR and SFDVKD. V was shortened by 3 bases and J by 4 bases, with 14 bases between the two germline ends. DNA for the CDR3: TGTGCCACCAGTGATCTGTCCGACGGAGCCTATGGCTACACCTTC. The encoded protein is CATSDLSDGAYGYTF.

This chain joins TRBV29-1 and TRBJ2-5, with TRBD1 as a possible D gene (6 bases). Trimming took off 6 bases at V and 1 base at J, with 15 bases between the two ends. Per the germline V gene, CDR1 is SQVTM and CDR2 is ANQGSEA. The CDR3 sequence is 14 residues long. The chain's CDR3 is CSVGPGVIQETQYF. The CDR3, as DNA: TGCAGCGTGGGGCCAGGGGTCATCCAAGAGACCCAGTACTTC.